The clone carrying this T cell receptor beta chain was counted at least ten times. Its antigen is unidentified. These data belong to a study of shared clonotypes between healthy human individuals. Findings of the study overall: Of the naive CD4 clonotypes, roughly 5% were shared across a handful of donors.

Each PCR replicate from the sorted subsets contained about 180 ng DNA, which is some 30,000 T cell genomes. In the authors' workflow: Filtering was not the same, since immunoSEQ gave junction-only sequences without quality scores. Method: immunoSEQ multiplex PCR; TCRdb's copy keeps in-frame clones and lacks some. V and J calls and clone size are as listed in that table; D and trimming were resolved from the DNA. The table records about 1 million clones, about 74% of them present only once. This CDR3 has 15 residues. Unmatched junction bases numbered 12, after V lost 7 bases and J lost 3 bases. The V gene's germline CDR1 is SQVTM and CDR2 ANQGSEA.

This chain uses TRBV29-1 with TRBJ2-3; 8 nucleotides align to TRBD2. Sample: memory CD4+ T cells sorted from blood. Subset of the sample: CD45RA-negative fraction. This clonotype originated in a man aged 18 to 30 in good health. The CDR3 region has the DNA TGCAGCGCCACCAAGCCCGGCGGGGGGACAGATACGCAGTATTTT. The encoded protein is CSATKPGGGTDTQYF.